The 8 T cell receptor beta chains in this list originate from one sample, sequenced in a study of blood T cell repertoires in COVID-19. Generated by immunoSEQ multiplex PCR, the TCRdb table keeps only in-frame clones and is missing some. The sample comprises hundreds of thousands of clones, more than 65% of which are singletons, and roughly 7.9% rests with the top ten. Sequenced input: peripheral blood. These receptors all stem from an elderly woman with acute or convalescent COVID-19.

V and J are TRBV6-1 and TRBJ2-1; 8 nucleotides line up with TRBD2. Germline lookup yields CDR1 MNHNS and CDR2 SASEGT. Trimming removed 2 bases from V and 6 bases from J; junction bases left unmatched: 6. The CDR3 has 15 amino acids. CDR3 in amino acids: CASSELAGGINEQFF. The CDR3 region has the DNA TGTGCCAGCAGTGAACTCGCGGGAGGTATCAATGAGCAGTTCTTC.

The chain combines TRBV20-1 with TRBJ2-7, with 7 bases lining up with TRBD2. The CDR3 contains 11 residues. The germline CDR1 and CDR2 sequences are DFQATT and SNEGSKA (reference sequence). V lost 5 bases and J lost 10; bases outside the gene matches: 8. This chain's CDR3 is CSARRDYKQYF. CDR3 in DNA: TGCAGTGCTCGTCGGGACTACAAACAGTACTTC.

The V call is TRBV18, the J call TRBJ2-1, with a weak D call TRBD2 (5 bases). The CDR3 is made up of 16 amino acids. From germline, CDR1 is KGHSH and CDR2 LQKENI. The germline V and J ends were trimmed by 4 bases and 6 bases, with 19 bases remaining between them. The DNA of the CDR3 is TGTGCCAGCTCACGGGAAAGCGGAGCCTTGGGCAATGAGCAGTTCTTC. It codes for CASSRESGALGNEQFF. Drawing the rest from reference TRBV18 and TRBJ2-1, the complete variable domain is NAGVMQNPRHLVRRRGQEARLRCSPMKGHSHVYWYRQLPEEGLKFMVYLQKENIIDESGMPKERFSAEFPKEGPSILRIQQVVRGDSAAYFCASSRESGALGNEQFFGPGTRLTVL.

The chain uses TRBV7-9 and TRBJ1-3; tentatively, D is TRBD1 (6 bases). The V end lost 5 bases, the J end lost 2 bases, and 13 bases lay between the germline ends. The germline CDR1 and CDR2 sequences are SEHNR and FQNEAQ (reference sequence). This CDR3 has 15 amino acids. The CDR3 nucleotides are TGTGCCAGCAGCCCCCTGGGGGGGCCTGGAAACACCATATATTTT. Translation: CASSPLGGPGNTIYF.

This sequence joins TRBV6-6 and TRBJ1-6; D is undetermined. Between the trimmed V and J ends, which lost 6 bases and 7 bases, there was a span of 7 bases. Looked up from germline, CDR1 is MNHNY and CDR2 is SVGAGI (reference sequence). The CDR3 extends over 12 amino acids. This CDR3 reads CASSKQNSPLHF. CDR3 nucleotide sequence: TGTGCCAGCAGCAAACAGAATTCACCCCTCCACTTT.

This chain joins TRBV5-3 and TRBJ1-3, with D tentatively TRBD1 (5 bases). TRBV5-3 is identified as an open reading frame with a role that is uncertain. The CDR3 extends over 16 amino acids. Trimming removed 6 bases at V and 0 bases at J, with 16 bases between. CDR3 in DNA: TGTGCCAGAACCCAAGGAGGGGCCCCCTCTGGAAACACCATATATTTT. Translation: CARTQGGAPSGNTIYF.

The table lists this clone with a count of one. The chain recombines TRBV27 with TRBJ1-3; the match to TRBD1 covers 7 bases. Trimming at V came to 6 bases and at J to 4 bases, leaving 15 bases not matched to a gene. CDR3 size: 17 residues. Per germline, CDR1 MNHEY and CDR2 SMNVEV (reference sequence). CDR3: CASSPTAGTEYGNTIYF. CDR3 sequence (DNA): TGTGCCAGCAGCCCGACCGCCGGGACAGAGTACGGAAACACCATATATTTT.

The chain joins TRBV19 to TRBJ2-2, with 8 bases lining up with TRBD2. Germline V lookup: CDR1 LNHDA, CDR2 SQIVND (reference sequence). Unmatched junction bases numbered 10, after V lost 0 bases and J lost 4 bases. The CDR3 covers 18 residues. The CDR3 nucleotides are TGTGCCAGTAGTATAGAGGGCACGGGGGGGCCGGCCACCGGGGAGCTGTTTTTT. Its translation: CASSIEGTGGPATGELFF.